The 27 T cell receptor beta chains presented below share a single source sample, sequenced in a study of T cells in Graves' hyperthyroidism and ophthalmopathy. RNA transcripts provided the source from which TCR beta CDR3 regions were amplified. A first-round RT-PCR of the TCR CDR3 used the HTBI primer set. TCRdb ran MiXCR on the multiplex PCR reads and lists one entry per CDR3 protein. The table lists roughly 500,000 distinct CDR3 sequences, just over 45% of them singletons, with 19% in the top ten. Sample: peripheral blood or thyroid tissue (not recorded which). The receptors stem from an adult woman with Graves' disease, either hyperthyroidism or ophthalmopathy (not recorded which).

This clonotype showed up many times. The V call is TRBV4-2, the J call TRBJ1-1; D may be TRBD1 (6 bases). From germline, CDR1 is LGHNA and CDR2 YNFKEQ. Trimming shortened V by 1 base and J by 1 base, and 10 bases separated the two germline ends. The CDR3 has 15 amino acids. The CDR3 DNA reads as TGTGCCAGCAGCCAAGTGGGGGGGCCGAACACTGAAGCTTTCTTT. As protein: CASSQVGGPNTEAFF.

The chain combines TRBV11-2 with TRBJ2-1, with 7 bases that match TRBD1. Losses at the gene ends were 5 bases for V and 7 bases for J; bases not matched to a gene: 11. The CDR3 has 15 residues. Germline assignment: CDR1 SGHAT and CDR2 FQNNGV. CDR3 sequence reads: CASSPRGGAWNEQFF. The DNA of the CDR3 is TGTGCCAGCAGCCCGAGAGGGGGCGCGTGGAATGAGCAGTTCTTC.

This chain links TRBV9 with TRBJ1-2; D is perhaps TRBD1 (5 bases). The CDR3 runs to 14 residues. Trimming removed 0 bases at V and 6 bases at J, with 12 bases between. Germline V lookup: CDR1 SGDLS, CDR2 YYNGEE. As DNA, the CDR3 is TGTGCCAGCAGCGTAGGGGGCAGGGAGGATGGCTACACCTTC. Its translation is CASSVGGREDGYTF.

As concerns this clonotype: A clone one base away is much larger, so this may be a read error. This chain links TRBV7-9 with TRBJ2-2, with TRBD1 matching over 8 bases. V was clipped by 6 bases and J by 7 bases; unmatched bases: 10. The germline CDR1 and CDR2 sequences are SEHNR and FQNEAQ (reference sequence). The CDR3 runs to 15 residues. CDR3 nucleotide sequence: TGTGCCAGCAGTTCGTGGGACAGGAACGTCGGGGAGCTGTTTTTT. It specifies CASSSWDRNVGELFF.

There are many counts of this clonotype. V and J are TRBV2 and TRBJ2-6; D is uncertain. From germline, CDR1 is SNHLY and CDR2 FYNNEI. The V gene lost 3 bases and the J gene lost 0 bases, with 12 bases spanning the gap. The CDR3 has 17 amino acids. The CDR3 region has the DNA TGTGCCAGCAGTGAGGTGGAGATAGTCTCTGGGGCCAACGTCCTGACTTTC. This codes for CASSEVEIVSGANVLTF.

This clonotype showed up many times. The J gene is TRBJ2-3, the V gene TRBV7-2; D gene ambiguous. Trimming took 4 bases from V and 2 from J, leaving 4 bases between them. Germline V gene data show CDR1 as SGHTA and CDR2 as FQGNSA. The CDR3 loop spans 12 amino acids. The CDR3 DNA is TGTGCCAGCAGCTACCACACAGATACGCAGTATTTT. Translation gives CASSYHTDTQYF.

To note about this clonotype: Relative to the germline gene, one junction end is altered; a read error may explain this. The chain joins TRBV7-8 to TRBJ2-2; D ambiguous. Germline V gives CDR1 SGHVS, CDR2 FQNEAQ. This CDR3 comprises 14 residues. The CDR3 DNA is TGTGCCAGCACCTTAGGCCCGAACACCGGGGAGCTGTTTTTT. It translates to CASTLGPNTGELFF.

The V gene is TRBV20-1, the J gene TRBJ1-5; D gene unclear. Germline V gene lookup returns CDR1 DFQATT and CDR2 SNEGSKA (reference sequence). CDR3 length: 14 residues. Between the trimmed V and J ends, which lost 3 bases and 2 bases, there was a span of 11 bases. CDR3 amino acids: CSARDPNGNQPQHF. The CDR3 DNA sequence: TGCAGTGCTAGGGACCCTAATGGCAATCAGCCCCAGCATTTT.

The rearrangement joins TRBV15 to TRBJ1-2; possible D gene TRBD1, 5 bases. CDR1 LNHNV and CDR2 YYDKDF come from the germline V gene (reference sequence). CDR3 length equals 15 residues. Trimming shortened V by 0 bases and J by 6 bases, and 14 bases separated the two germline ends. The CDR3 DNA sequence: TGTGCCACCAGCAGAGATGGCCAGGGATTCGATGGCTACACCTTC. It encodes CATSRDGQGFDGYTF.

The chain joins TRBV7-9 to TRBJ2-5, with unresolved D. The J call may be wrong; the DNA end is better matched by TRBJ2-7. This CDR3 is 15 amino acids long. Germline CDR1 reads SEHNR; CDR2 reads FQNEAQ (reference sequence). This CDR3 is CASSLAHDFSYEQYF. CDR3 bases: TGTGCCAGCAGCTTAGCGCACGACTTCTCCTACGAGCAGTACTTC.

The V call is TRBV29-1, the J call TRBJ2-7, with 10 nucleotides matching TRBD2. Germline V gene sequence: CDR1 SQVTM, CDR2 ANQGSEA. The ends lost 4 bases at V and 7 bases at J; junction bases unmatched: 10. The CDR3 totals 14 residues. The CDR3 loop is CSVGGGTSEEEQYF. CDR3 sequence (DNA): TGCAGCGTTGGGGGAGGGACTAGCGAGGAAGAGCAGTACTTC.

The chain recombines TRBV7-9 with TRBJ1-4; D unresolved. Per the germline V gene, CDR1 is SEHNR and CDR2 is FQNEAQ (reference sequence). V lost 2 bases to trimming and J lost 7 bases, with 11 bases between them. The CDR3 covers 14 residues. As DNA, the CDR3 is TGTGCCAGCAGCTTAAGTGGTTACGGTGAAAAACTGTTTTTT. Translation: CASSLSGYGEKLFF.

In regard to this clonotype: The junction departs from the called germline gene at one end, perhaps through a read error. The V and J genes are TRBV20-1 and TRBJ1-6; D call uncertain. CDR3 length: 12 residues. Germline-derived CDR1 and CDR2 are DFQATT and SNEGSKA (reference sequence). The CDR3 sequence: CGAGEENSPLHF. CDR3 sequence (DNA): TGTGGTGCTGGGGAGGAGAATTCACCCCTCCACTTT.

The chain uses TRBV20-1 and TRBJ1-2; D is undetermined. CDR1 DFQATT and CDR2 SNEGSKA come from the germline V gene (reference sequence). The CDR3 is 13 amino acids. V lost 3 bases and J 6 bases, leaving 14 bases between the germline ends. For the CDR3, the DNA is TGCAGTGCTAGGCGTGCCGACGGGGATGGCTACACCTTC. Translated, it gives CSARRADGDGYTF.

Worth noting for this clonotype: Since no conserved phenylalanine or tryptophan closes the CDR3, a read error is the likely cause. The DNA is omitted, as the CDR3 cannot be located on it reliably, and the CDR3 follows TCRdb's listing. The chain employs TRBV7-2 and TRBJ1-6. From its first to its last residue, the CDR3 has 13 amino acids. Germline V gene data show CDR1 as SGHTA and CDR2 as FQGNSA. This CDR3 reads CASSFTYNSPLQS.

CDR3 in amino acids: CASSSGPVNEQYF. CDR3 DNA: TGTGCCAGCAGCTCCGGGCCAGTCAACGAGCAGTACTTC. The V gene is TRBV7-9, the J gene TRBJ2-7, with unresolved D. V lost 4 bases and J 5 bases, leaving 12 bases between the germline ends. Germline CDR1 SEHNR, CDR2 FQNEAQ (reference sequence). The CDR3 has 13 amino acids.

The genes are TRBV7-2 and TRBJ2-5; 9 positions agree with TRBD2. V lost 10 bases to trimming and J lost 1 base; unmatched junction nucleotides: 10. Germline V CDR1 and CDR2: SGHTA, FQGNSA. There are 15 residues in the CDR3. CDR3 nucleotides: TGTGCCATCAGTGTGGCGGGGGGGATCCAAGAGACCCAGTACTTC. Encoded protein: CAISVAGGIQETQYF.

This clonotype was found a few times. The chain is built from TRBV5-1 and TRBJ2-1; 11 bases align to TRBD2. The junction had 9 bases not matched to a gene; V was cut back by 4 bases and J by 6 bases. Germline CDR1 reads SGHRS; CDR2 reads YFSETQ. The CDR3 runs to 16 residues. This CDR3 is CASSPIAGGAVNEQFF. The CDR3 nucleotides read TGCGCCAGCAGCCCGATAGCGGGAGGGGCTGTCAATGAGCAGTTCTTC.

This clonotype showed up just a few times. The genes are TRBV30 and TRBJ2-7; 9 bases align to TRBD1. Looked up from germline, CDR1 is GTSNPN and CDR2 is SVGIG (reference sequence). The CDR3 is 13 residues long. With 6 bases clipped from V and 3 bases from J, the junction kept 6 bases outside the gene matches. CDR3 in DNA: TGTGCCTGTCCGGGACAGGGCGACTACGAGCAGTACTTC. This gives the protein CACPGQGDYEQYF.

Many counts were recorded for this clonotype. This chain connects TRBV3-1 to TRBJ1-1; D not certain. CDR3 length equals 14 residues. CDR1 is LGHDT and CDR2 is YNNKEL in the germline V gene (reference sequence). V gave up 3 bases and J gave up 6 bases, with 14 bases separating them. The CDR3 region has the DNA TGTGCCAGCAGCCATCCCCGGAGGGTGTCTGAAGCTTTCTTT. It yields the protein CASSHPRRVSEAFF.

The CDR3 is CASSLVLDEQFF. The DNA for the CDR3 is TGCGCCAGCAGCCTCGTATTGGATGAGCAGTTCTTC. This chain links TRBV5-1 with TRBJ2-7; D is uncertain. The J call is uncertain, as TRBJ2-1 better fits the DNA end. This CDR3 region has 12 residues. The germline V gene has CDR1 SGHRS and CDR2 YFSETQ.

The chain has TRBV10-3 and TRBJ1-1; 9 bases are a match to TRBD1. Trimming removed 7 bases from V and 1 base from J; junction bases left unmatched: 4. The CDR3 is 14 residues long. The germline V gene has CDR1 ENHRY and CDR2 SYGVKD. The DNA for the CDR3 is TGTGCCATCAAAAACAGGGGGCCGAACACTGAAGCTTTCTTT. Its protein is CAIKNRGPNTEAFF.

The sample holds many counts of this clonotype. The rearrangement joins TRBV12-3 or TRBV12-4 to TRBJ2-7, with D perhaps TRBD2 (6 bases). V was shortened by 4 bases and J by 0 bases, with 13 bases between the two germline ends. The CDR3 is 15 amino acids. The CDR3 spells CASSSGVRSSYEQYF. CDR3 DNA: TGTGCCAGCAGTTCGGGGGTGAGGAGCTCCTACGAGCAGTACTTC.

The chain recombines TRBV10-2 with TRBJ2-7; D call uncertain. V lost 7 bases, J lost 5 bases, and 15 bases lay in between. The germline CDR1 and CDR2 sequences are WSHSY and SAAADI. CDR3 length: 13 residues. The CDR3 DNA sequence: TGCGCCAGCATTTTAGGCGGTGGAAACGAGCAGTACTTC. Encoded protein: CASILGGGNEQYF.

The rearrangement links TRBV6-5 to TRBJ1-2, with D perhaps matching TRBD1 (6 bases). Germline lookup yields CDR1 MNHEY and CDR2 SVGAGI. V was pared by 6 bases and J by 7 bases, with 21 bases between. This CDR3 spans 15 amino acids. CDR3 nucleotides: TGTGCCAGCAGGTCAGGGGTCTCCAAGATGGGTGGCTACACCTTC. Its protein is CASRSGVSKMGGYTF.

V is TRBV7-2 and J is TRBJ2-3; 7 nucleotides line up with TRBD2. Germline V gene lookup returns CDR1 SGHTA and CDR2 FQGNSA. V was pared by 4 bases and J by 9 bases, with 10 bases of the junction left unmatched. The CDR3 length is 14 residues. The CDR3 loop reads CASSSTRGGRTQYF. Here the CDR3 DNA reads TGTGCCAGCAGCTCAACCCGGGGCGGGAGAACGCAGTATTTT.

CDR3 amino acids: CASSLEGPRDQHEQYF. DNA for the CDR3: TGTGCCAGCAGCTTGGAGGGACCCCGGGATCAGCACGAGCAGTACTTC. The V and J genes are TRBV13 and TRBJ2-7, with TRBD2 as a possible D gene (6 bases). V was pared by 3 bases and J by 5 bases, with 20 bases between. The CDR3 runs to 16 residues. Germline V CDR1 and CDR2: PRHDT, FYEKMQ (reference sequence).